The 24 T cell receptor beta chains reported below all come from one sample, sequenced in a study of T cell responses to AZD1222 COVID-19 vaccine. Assay: immunoSEQ multiplex PCR; the TCRdb copy retains only in-frame clones and omits some. The sample lists 150,000 to 200,000 clones; around 94% were seen once. Here the sequenced sample was peripheral blood, taken on day 0 of AZD1222 vaccination. The origin of the receptors is an adult in good health.

The sample holds a few counts of this clone. This rearrangement joins TRBV7-9 to TRBJ1-3; D is unresolved. The CDR3 has 18 amino acids. V shed 5 bases and J shed 0 bases, with 20 bases lying between them. From germline, CDR1 is SEHNR and CDR2 FQNEAQ (reference sequence). CDR3 region: CASSPTFGRASSGNTIYF. The CDR3 DNA is TGTGCCAGCAGCCCCACGTTTGGGAGGGCCAGCTCTGGAAACACCATATATTTT.

V gene TRBV12-3 or TRBV12-4 combines with J gene TRBJ2-5; TRBD1 aligns across 8 bases. After removal of 8 bases from V and 4 bases from J, the junction contained 6 bases not matched to a gene. The CDR3 runs to 13 residues. CDR3 coding DNA: TGTGCCAGCCGAAAGACAGGGGTAGAGACCCAGTACTTC. This sequence encodes CASRKTGVETQYF.

The J gene is TRBJ2-1, the V gene TRBV10-1; the match to TRBD2 covers 11 bases. Germline CDR1 is WNHNN and CDR2 is SYGVQD (reference sequence). J was trimmed by 2 bases and V by 3 bases; bases with no gene match: 6. This CDR3 has 17 residues. In DNA, the CDR3 is TGCGCCAGCAGTGAAACCCTAGCGGGAGGCACCTACAATGAGCAGTTCTTC. Translated, it gives CASSETLAGGTYNEQFF.

The gene calls are TRBV12-3 or TRBV12-4 and TRBJ1-5; the D is unclear. The CDR3 length is 13 residues. The V gene lost 3 bases and the J gene lost 5 bases, with 8 bases spanning the gap. The CDR3 coding sequence is TGTGCCAGCAGTTTGGGAGCCGATCAGCCCCAGCATTTT. Encoded protein: CASSLGADQPQHF.

This chain joins TRBV3-1 (or the pseudogene TRBV3-2) and TRBJ1-3; D unresolved. Deletions cut 2 bases from V and 9 bases from J, with 11 bases between. Per the germline V gene, CDR1 is LGHDT and CDR2 is YNNKEL (reference sequence). CDR3 length: 13 amino acids. CDR3 in DNA: TGTGCCAGCAGCCAACGCCCCGGCCGCACCATATATTTT. Protein product: CASSQRPGRTIYF.

This clone came up many times. The chain recombines TRBV6-5 with TRBJ2-3; 8 bases line up with TRBD2. Germline lookup yields CDR1 MNHEY and CDR2 SVGAGI. Trimming at V came to 6 bases and at J to 3 bases, leaving 8 bases not matched to a gene. The length of the CDR3 is 15 residues. The CDR3 nucleotides read TGTGCCAGCAGCCCCGGGACTAGAATAACAGATACGCAGTATTTT. Amino acid sequence: CASSPGTRITDTQYF.

The V call is TRBV5-4, the J call TRBJ1-3, with D hard to call. In germline, CDR1 is SGHNT, CDR2 YYREEE (reference sequence). This CDR3 has 13 amino acids. Trimming left V 5 bases short and J 0 bases short, with 6 bases between. The CDR3 DNA is TGTGCCAGCAGTCCGTTCTCTGGAAACACCATATATTTT. This gives the protein CASSPFSGNTIYF.

V usage is TRBV7-9 and J usage is TRBJ2-7; no clear D. The germline V and J ends were trimmed by 2 bases and 5 bases, with 7 bases remaining between them. The CDR3 has 12 residues. Germline values: CDR1 SEHNR, CDR2 FQNEAQ (reference sequence). The CDR3 region is CASSLIVHEQYF. CDR3 DNA sequence: TGTGCCAGCAGCTTAATTGTCCACGAGCAGTACTTC.

The chain has TRBV10-3 and TRBJ1-2, with TRBD1 matching 11 bases. The CDR3 is 12 amino acids. Germline trimming cut 8 bases from V and 10 bases from J; bases unmatched to any gene: 6. Germline-derived CDR1 and CDR2 are ENHRY and SYGVKD. As DNA, the CDR3 is TGTGCCATCGGTCCGGGACAGGGGGACTACACCTTC. It is translated as CAIGPGQGDYTF.

The J gene is TRBJ2-1, the V gene TRBV10-3, with TRBD2 matching 10 bases. This CDR3 contains 14 residues. Trimming cost V 8 bases and J 11 bases; bases outside gene matches: 12. In germline, CDR1 is ENHRY, CDR2 SYGVKD. CDR3 in DNA: TGTGCCATCGGAGAGAGCGGGGGGGATGGAAAGCAGTTCTTC. It codes for CAIGESGGDGKQFF.

V is TRBV28 and J is TRBJ1-6, with 10 bases that match TRBD1. J lost 6 bases, V lost 11 bases, and 4 bases had no gene match. This CDR3 is built from 13 residues. Germline CDR1 reads MDHEN; CDR2 reads SYDVKM. CDR3 region: CAGRDRGNSPLHF. DNA for the CDR3: TGTGCCGGCCGGGACAGGGGTAATTCACCCCTCCACTTT.

The chain links TRBV11-2 to TRBJ1-3; 7 bases agree with TRBD1. This CDR3 region has 15 residues. From germline, CDR1 is SGHAT and CDR2 FQNNGV. The J segment lost 6 bases and the V segment lost 7 bases, leaving 12 bases of the junction unmatched. This CDR3 reads CASTNAGTEKNTIYF. CDR3 sequence (DNA): TGTGCCAGCACCAACGCCGGGACAGAGAAAAACACCATATATTTT.

V gene TRBV9 combines with J gene TRBJ2-1; TRBD1 agrees at 9 bases. V dropped 2 bases and J dropped 6; count of bases not matched to a gene: 9. Germline V gives CDR1 SGDLS, CDR2 YYNGEE. The CDR3 spans 16 residues. Written as DNA, the CDR3 is TGTGCCAGCAGCGTGGCCGGACAGGGGTTCGGCAATGAGCAGTTCTTC. It is translated as CASSVAGQGFGNEQFF.

The V gene is TRBV30, the J gene TRBJ2-2, with D uncertain. The CDR3 consists of 13 residues. CDR1 GTSNPN and CDR2 SVGIG come from the germline V gene (reference sequence). V was shortened by 0 bases and J by 6 bases, with 8 bases between the two germline ends. CDR3 region: CAWSVRGPGELFF. The CDR3 DNA sequence: TGTGCCTGGAGTGTAAGAGGCCCCGGGGAGCTGTTTTTT.

The chain couples TRBV19 to TRBJ1-3, with D hard to call. CDR3 length: 15 residues. V shed 4 bases and J shed 0 bases, with 10 bases lying between them. The germline CDR1 and CDR2 sequences are LNHDA and SQIVND (reference sequence). The CDR3 nucleotides are TGTGCCAGTAGTACGACATGGTACTCTGGAAACACCATATATTTT. Translating it yields CASSTTWYSGNTIYF.

The J gene is TRBJ1-3, the V gene TRBV30; maybe TRBD1 (5 bases). Germline CDR1 GTSNPN, CDR2 SVGIG (reference sequence). The CDR3 is 15 amino acids. V was pared by 8 bases and J by 4 bases, with 21 bases between. The DNA of the CDR3 is TGTGCCGGGGGACTTACAGGTCCCGGGGGAAACACCATATATTTT. Protein sequence: CAGGLTGPGGNTIYF.

This chain links TRBV18 with TRBJ1-1, with D possibly matching TRBD1 (5 bases). The CDR3 has 13 amino acids. V gave up 6 bases and J gave up 1 base, with 9 bases separating them. The germline gives CDR1 KGHSH, CDR2 LQKENI. In nucleotides, the CDR3 is TGTGCCAGCTCGACCGACAGGAACACTGAAGCTTTCTTT. This codes for CASSTDRNTEAFF.

The V gene is TRBV11-2, the J gene TRBJ1-1, with D hard to call. Germline CDR1 is SGHAT and CDR2 is FQNNGV. This CDR3 has 14 residues. The V and J ends lost 1 base and 3 bases respectively, with 9 bases between them. In DNA form, the CDR3 reads TGTGCCAGCAGCTTAGCAGGAGACTACACTGAAGCTTTCTTT. It yields the protein CASSLAGDYTEAFF.

This sequence joins TRBV3-1 (or the pseudogene TRBV3-2) and TRBJ2-2; 12 bases line up with TRBD2. The CDR3 consists of 16 residues. V lost 4 bases and J lost 7; bases outside the gene matches: 7. Germline V gives CDR1 LGHDT, CDR2 YNNKEL (reference sequence). The CDR3 nucleotides are TGTGCCAGCAGCCCCCTAGCGGGAGGGCCGGGCGGGGAGCTGTTTTTT. This encodes CASSPLAGGPGGELFF.

This clone was detected once. The rearrangement links TRBV5-1 to TRBJ2-7; D gene uncertain. Trimming took off 4 bases at V and 1 base at J, with 18 bases between the two ends. The germline CDR1 and CDR2 sequences are SGHRS and YFSETQ. The CDR3 covers 16 residues. Here the CDR3 reads CASSRDSMDGSYEQYF. The CDR3, as DNA: TGCGCCAGCAGCCGCGATTCTATGGACGGATCCTACGAGCAGTACTTC.

The J gene is TRBJ2-2, the V gene TRBV27; TRBD1 aligns across 7 bases. The CDR3 has 16 residues. The germline gives CDR1 MNHEY, CDR2 SMNVEV (reference sequence). V shed 4 bases and J 5 bases; nucleotides not matched to a gene: 10. The CDR3 sequence is CASSSTGVLGTGELFF. CDR3 coding DNA: TGTGCCAGCAGTTCAACAGGGGTTTTAGGAACCGGGGAGCTGTTTTTT.

V gene TRBV3-1 (or the pseudogene TRBV3-2) combines with J gene TRBJ1-1, with D perhaps TRBD1 (6 bases). There are 16 residues in the CDR3. Deletions cut 8 bases from V and 3 bases from J, with 22 bases between. Germline lookup yields CDR1 LGHDT and CDR2 YNNKEL (reference sequence). DNA of the CDR3: TGTGCCAGCTCATGGGGGGGCCAGGGAGGCGACACTGAAGCTTTCTTT. It translates to CASSWGGQGGDTEAFF.

The chain carries TRBV28 and TRBJ1-5; the match to TRBD1 covers 7 bases. This CDR3 contains 15 residues. J lost 2 bases, V lost 7 bases, and 8 bases had no gene match. The germline gives CDR1 MDHEN, CDR2 SYDVKM. The CDR3 bases are TGTGCCAGCAATCAGGGGGGGATAGGCAATCAGCCCCAGCATTTT. Protein product: CASNQGGIGNQPQHF.

The chain uses TRBV28 and TRBJ1-1; no firm D call. Germline CDR1 reads MDHEN; CDR2 reads SYDVKM. V gave up 2 bases and J gave up 8 bases, with 9 bases separating them. The CDR3 is 12 amino acids. The CDR3: CASSLSRREAFF. DNA for the CDR3: TGTGCCAGCAGTTTAAGTCGACGGGAAGCTTTCTTT.